The 16 T cell receptor beta chains below were found in one sample sequenced in a study of T cells after yellow fever vaccination. TCRdb reprocessed the 5' RACE reads via MiXCR and lists one record per CDR3 protein. Among approximately 610,000 distinct CDR3 sequences listed, about a sixth were seen once. The input for sequencing was PBMCs, taken around 5 days after the first yellow fever vaccination. These receptors were taken from a man aged 18 to 29 who received the YFV17D yellow fever vaccine.

This clonotype has more than one count but fewer than ten. The rearrangement joins TRBV7-9 to TRBJ2-5, with D maybe TRBD1 (6 bases). Germline V gene lookup returns CDR1 SEHNR and CDR2 FQNEAQ (reference sequence). V dropped 3 bases and J dropped 0 bases, with 8 bases sitting between them. CDR3 length equals 14 residues. The CDR3 DNA is TGTGCCAGCAGCTTCGACAGGTACCAAGAGACCCAGTACTTC. Translating it yields CASSFDRYQETQYF.

This chain uses TRBV5-1 with TRBJ2-5; no firm D call. Germline V gene sequence: CDR1 SGHRS, CDR2 YFSETQ. V lost 2 bases to trimming and J lost 5 bases, with 13 bases between them. This CDR3 spans 14 amino acids. The CDR3 spells CASSFLPRQETQYF. CDR3 DNA: TGCGCCAGCAGCTTTCTTCCGAGGCAGGAGACCCAGTACTTC.

The table lists this clonotype with many counts. The rearrangement joins TRBV5-1 to TRBJ1-6; D not resolved. The V gene lost 4 bases and the J gene lost 6 bases, with 11 bases spanning the gap. The CDR3 is made up of 14 amino acids. CDR1 is SGHRS and CDR2 is YFSETQ in the germline V gene. Here the CDR3 reads CASSPPEGNSPLHF. CDR3 sequence (DNA): TGCGCCAGCAGCCCTCCGGAGGGTAATTCACCCCTCCACTTT. Filled out from reference TRBV5-1 and TRBJ1-6, the complete variable domain reads KAGVTQTPRYLIKTRGQQVTLSCSPISGHRSVSWYQQTPGQGLQFLFEYFSETQRNKGNFPGRFSGRQFSNSRSEMNVSTLELGDSALYLCASSPPEGNSPLHFGNGTRLTVT.

This chain joins TRBV29-1 and TRBJ1-4; no clear D. Germline values: CDR1 SQVTM, CDR2 ANQGSEA. Deletions cut 6 bases from V and 0 bases from J, with 8 bases between. This CDR3 region has 13 residues. The CDR3 DNA reads as TGCAGCGTATTTGCAGCAACTAATGAAAAACTGTTTTTT. This sequence encodes CSVFAATNEKLFF.

The rearrangement joins TRBV7-9 to TRBJ2-1; 16 nucleotides align to TRBD2. CDR3 length: 15 amino acids. Germline V gives CDR1 SEHNR, CDR2 FQNEAQ (reference sequence). Trimming cost V 8 bases and J 9 bases; bases outside gene matches: 7. This chain's CDR3 is CASGGLAGGRSEQFF. CDR3 in DNA: TGTGCCAGCGGGGGACTAGCGGGGGGGCGTAGTGAGCAGTTCTTC.

This clonotype appeared a few times. The rearrangement joins TRBV6-1 to TRBJ2-7; D is uncertain. In germline, CDR1 is MNHNS, CDR2 SASEGT. V was cut by 3 bases and J by 3 bases, with 9 bases left in between. This CDR3 contains 13 residues. In DNA, the CDR3 is TGTGCCAGCAGTGAGGGTGATGGCTACGAGCAGTACTTC. Amino acids: CASSEGDGYEQYF.

There are a few counts of this clonotype. V gene TRBV12-3 or TRBV12-4 combines with J gene TRBJ2-1, with no clear D. There are 12 residues in the CDR3. Trimming left V 3 bases short and J 8 bases short, with 8 bases between. CDR3 loop: CASSFVSYEQFF. The CDR3 DNA is TGTGCCAGCAGTTTTGTCTCGTATGAGCAGTTCTTC.

The J gene is TRBJ1-1, the V gene TRBV3-1; D ambiguous. The CDR3 consists of 14 residues. V was trimmed by 1 base and J by 4 bases, leaving 10 bases between them. CDR1 and CDR2 from the germline V gene are LGHDT and YNNKEL (reference sequence). The CDR3 sequence is CASSQAPWGTEAFF. DNA for the CDR3: TGTGCCAGCAGCCAAGCCCCCTGGGGCACTGAAGCTTTCTTT.

The chain employs TRBV7-9 and TRBJ2-7; D not certain. Germline loops: CDR1 SEHNR, CDR2 FQNEAQ (reference sequence). V shed 5 bases and J shed 2 bases, with 4 bases lying between them. The CDR3 is 11 amino acids. Here the CDR3 DNA reads TGTGCCAGCAGCACCACCTACGAGCAGTACTTC. This codes for CASSTTYEQYF.

The chain links TRBV29-1 to TRBJ2-1; 11 nucleotides line up with TRBD2. Germline V gives CDR1 SQVTM, CDR2 ANQGSEA. CDR3 length equals 14 residues. CDR3 nucleotides: TGCAGTGTAACTGGGACTAGCGGCTACAATGAGCAGTTCTTC. Its protein product is CSVTGTSGYNEQFF.

The rearrangement uses TRBV30 and TRBJ2-5; D is perhaps TRBD2 (5 bases). CDR1 is GTSNPN and CDR2 is SVGIG in the germline V gene (reference sequence). The CDR3 sequence is 14 residues long. V was clipped by 0 bases and J by 5 bases, with 13 bases between them. The CDR3 nucleotides are TGTGCCTGGAGTGTATGGGGAGCTGGCGAGACCCAGTACTTC. Translation gives CAWSVWGAGETQYF.

This clonotype was counted a few times. This chain links TRBV18 with TRBJ2-3; no firm D call. There are 13 residues in the CDR3. The V end lost 2 bases, the J end lost 2 bases, and 5 bases lay between the germline ends. Looked up from germline, CDR1 is KGHSH and CDR2 is LQKENI. This chain's CDR3 is CASSPTPTDTQYF. The DNA of the CDR3 is TGTGCCAGCTCACCAACTCCCACAGATACGCAGTATTTT.

The genes are TRBV7-9 and TRBJ2-3; a possible D gene is TRBD1 (6 bases). Per germline, CDR1 SEHNR and CDR2 FQNEAQ (reference sequence). Trimming pared 5 bases from V and 0 bases from J, leaving 18 bases between. This CDR3 comprises 17 residues. The chain's CDR3 is CASSGTETGRSTDTQYF. The CDR3 nucleotides read TGTGCCAGCAGCGGGACCGAGACAGGCCGTAGCACAGATACGCAGTATTTT.

V usage is TRBV10-3 and J usage is TRBJ2-1, with no clear D. Germline V CDR1 and CDR2: ENHRY, SYGVKD. This CDR3 spans 13 amino acids. V lost 0 bases, J lost 4 bases, and 4 bases lay in between. The CDR3: CAISESQYNEQFF. The CDR3 nucleotides read TGTGCCATCAGTGAGTCACAGTACAATGAGCAGTTCTTC.

This clonotype has more than one count but fewer than ten. This chain joins TRBV5-1 and TRBJ2-7; D not resolved. V dropped 0 bases and J dropped 2 bases, with 9 bases sitting between them. Germline V gene data show CDR1 as SGHRS and CDR2 as YFSETQ. The CDR3 totals 14 residues. The CDR3 reads CASSLELLPYEQYF. In DNA, the CDR3 is TGCGCCAGCAGCTTGGAGTTACTTCCCTACGAGCAGTACTTC.

This clonotype was recorded a few times. The chain employs TRBV7-8 and TRBJ2-7; 9 bases align to TRBD1. Germline loops: CDR1 SGHVS, CDR2 FQNEAQ. Trimming removed 1 base from V and 3 bases from J; junction bases left unmatched: 7. This CDR3 is 16 amino acids long. DNA of the CDR3: TGTGCCAGCAGCTTAGGGGAGACGACAGGGGGCTACGAGCAGTACGTC. It translates to CASSLGETTGGYEQYV.